This T cell receptor (beta chain) was retrieved from a study of T-cell reconstitution after alpha-beta-depleted transplantation in children. General study results and limits: The origin of high day-60 TCRbeta diversity in some patients lay in surviving recipient T cells and thymic progenitors. Approximately two months post-transplant, alpha-beta T cells reportedly originated from several hundred expanded graft clones.

TCRbeta library preparation incorporated unique molecular identifiers. TCRdb analysed the PCR reads with MiXCR anew, one entry per CDR3 protein. The sample lists about 400,000 distinct CDR3 sequences; roughly 15% were seen once. This clonotype was recorded a few times. The antigen is not known. This receptor was taken from a boy under three years old who had a stem cell transplant for Wiskott-Aldrich syndrome, so the T cells may come from the graft donor. The sample was PBMCs, mostly from graft donor cells, taken 360 days after TCRalphabeta/CD19-depleted stem cell transplant.

CDR3 region: CASTKRVLSSGANVLTF. The CDR3 DNA reads as TGTGCCAGCACAAAAAGGGTATTAAGTTCTGGGGCCAACGTCCTGACTTTC. V gene TRBV2 combines with J gene TRBJ2-6; no clear D. Trimming took off 7 bases at V and 1 base at J, with 17 bases between the two ends. The CDR3 runs to 17 residues. Germline V gives CDR1 SNHLY, CDR2 FYNNEI. The variable domain in full, completed from reference TRBV2 and TRBJ2-6, reads EPEVTQTPSHQVTQMGQEVILRCVPISNHLYFYWYRQILGQKVEFLVSFYNNEISEKSEIFDDQFSVERPDGSNFTLKIRSTKLEDSAMYFCASTKRVLSSGANVLTFGAGSRLTVL.